The 27 T cell receptor beta chains below all came from one sample that was sequenced in a study of shared clonotypes between healthy human individuals. Produced via immunoSEQ multiplex PCR; TCRdb's table is partial and in-frame only. The table lists roughly 2 million clones, 95% of them singletons, with roughly 0.13% in the top ten. The sample was naive CD4+ T cells sorted from blood. This sample's subset: CD45RA+ positively selected. All receptors come from a man aged 18 to 29 in good health.

The chain carries TRBV5-7 and TRBJ2-3; D possibly corresponds to TRBD2 (5 bases). TRBV5-7 falls under the ORF class, with uncertain function. The CDR3 consists of 13 residues. Trimming took 5 bases from V and 1 from J, leaving 8 bases between them. CDR3 nucleotide sequence: TGTGCCAGCAGTCGGACTTGCACAGATACGCAGTATTTT. It specifies CASSRTCTDTQYF.

This chain connects TRBV5-1 to TRBJ2-5; D possibly matches TRBD1 or TRBD2 (5 bases each). CDR1 is SGHRS and CDR2 is YFSETQ in the germline V gene. The CDR3 is 14 residues long. V was pared by 3 bases and J by 9 bases, with 18 bases between. The chain's CDR3 is CASSSPGRSAAQYF. CDR3 coding DNA: TGCGCCAGCAGCTCCCCGGGACGTAGTGCGGCCCAGTACTTC.

This clone was found once. V and J are TRBV5-4 and TRBJ2-3; D is possibly TRBD2 (5 bases). Trimming stripped 5 bases from V and 1 base from J, with 8 bases between. The CDR3 length is 13 residues. Germline V lookup: CDR1 SGHNT, CDR2 YYREEE (reference sequence). CDR3 nucleotides: TGTGCCAGCAGGGCAGCGGGCACAGATACGCAGTATTTT. Amino acid sequence: CASRAAGTDTQYF.

The chain recombines TRBV18 with TRBJ1-1, with a weak D call TRBD1 (6 bases). CDR3 length: 16 residues. CDR1 and CDR2 from the germline V gene are KGHSH and LQKENI. Trimming removed 3 bases from V and 0 bases from J, with 14 bases in between. The chain's CDR3 is CASSPRSGVMNTEAFF. The CDR3 DNA sequence: TGTGCCAGCTCACCCCGGTCAGGGGTCATGAACACTGAAGCTTTCTTT. The full variable domain, in which reference TRBV18 and TRBJ1-1 provide the parts outside the CDR3, is NAGVMQNPRHLVRRRGQEARLRCSPMKGHSHVYWYRQLPEEGLKFMVYLQKENIIDESGMPKERFSAEFPKEGPSILRIQQVVRGDSAAYFCASSPRSGVMNTEAFFGQGTRLTVV.

This rearrangement joins TRBV10-2 to TRBJ2-7; 7 bases agree with TRBD1. Losses at the gene ends were 7 bases for V and 2 bases for J; bases not matched to a gene: 17. CDR1 and CDR2 (germline): WSHSY, SAAADI. The CDR3 length is 17 residues. The CDR3 loop reads CASMAKGASLSPYEQYF. The CDR3 DNA reads TGCGCCAGCATGGCGAAGGGGGCTTCCCTCTCCCCCTACGAGCAGTACTTC.

J is TRBJ2-4 and V is TRBV19; 9 bases are shared with TRBD1. J gave up 4 bases and V 5 bases, and 9 bases lay outside the gene matches. In germline, CDR1 is LNHDA, CDR2 SQIVND (reference sequence). This CDR3 is built from 16 residues. The CDR3 spells CASSVGTGRGKNIQYF. The CDR3, as DNA: TGTGCCAGTAGTGTCGGGACAGGGAGAGGTAAAAACATTCAGTACTTC.

This CDR3 reads CASSLAGPGNEQFF. In DNA, the CDR3 is TGCGCCAGCAGCTTGGCAGGGCCCGGGAATGAGCAGTTCTTC. This chain connects TRBV5-1 to TRBJ2-1, with a tentative D call TRBD1 (5 bases). Germline loops: CDR1 SGHRS, CDR2 YFSETQ. Trimming pared 0 bases from V and 7 bases from J, leaving 11 bases between. CDR3 length: 14 amino acids.

A remark on this clone: Other DNA sequences in this sample translate to the same CDR3. The chain couples TRBV5-1 to TRBJ2-7; D assignment may be TRBD1 or TRBD2 (5 bases each). The V end lost 0 bases, the J end lost 0 bases, and 10 bases lay between the germline ends. The CDR3 consists of 15 residues. The V gene's germline CDR1 is SGHRS and CDR2 YFSETQ. This CDR3 reads CASSLGDRSSYEQYF. The DNA of the CDR3 is TGCGCCAGCAGCTTGGGGGACCGGAGCTCCTACGAGCAGTACTTC. Full variable domain (outside the CDR3, taken from reference TRBV5-1 and TRBJ2-7): KAGVTQTPRYLIKTRGQQVTLSCSPISGHRSVSWYQQTPGQGLQFLFEYFSETQRNKGNFPGRFSGRQFSNSRSEMNVSTLELGDSALYLCASSLGDRSSYEQYFGPGTRLTVT.

The chain combines TRBV27 with TRBJ2-1; 10 bases are a match to TRBD1. Germline trimming cut 5 bases from V and 4 bases from J; bases unmatched to any gene: 5. The CDR3 runs 15 residues. Germline CDR1 MNHEY, CDR2 SMNVEV (reference sequence). The CDR3 nucleotides are TGTGCCAGCAGTCCTAGACAGGGGGCTTACAATGAGCAGTTCTTC. It codes for CASSPRQGAYNEQFF.

The chain is built from TRBV5-3 and TRBJ2-2; TRBD2 might be the D (5 bases). TRBV5-3 belongs to the ORF category, with a function that is uncertain. The CDR3 is made up of 14 amino acids. V lost 7 bases, J lost 2 bases, and 12 bases lay in between. CDR3 loop: CARGGLTNTGELFF. For the CDR3, the DNA is TGTGCCAGAGGTGGACTTACTAACACCGGGGAGCTGTTTTTT.

This chain uses TRBV5-6 with TRBJ1-6, with D perhaps matching TRBD1 (6 bases). The V gene's germline CDR1 is SGHDT and CDR2 YYEEEE. Trimming took off 3 bases at V and 2 bases at J, with 9 bases between the two ends. This CDR3 has 15 amino acids. Here the CDR3 DNA reads TGTGCCAGCAGCTCCCGGGGGCCCTATAATTCACCCCTCCACTTT. Protein: CASSSRGPYNSPLHF.

V and J are TRBV6-5 and TRBJ2-3, with a weak D call TRBD2 (5 bases). The CDR3 has 15 residues. V was shortened by 4 bases and J by 4 bases, with 15 bases between the two germline ends. Germline CDR1 MNHEY, CDR2 SVGAGI. The CDR3 nucleotides read TGTGCCAGCAGTTTCGAGGGCATTAGGTCAGATACGCAGTATTTT. Encoded protein: CASSFEGIRSDTQYF.

V and J are TRBV7-6 and TRBJ1-1; D is possibly TRBD1 (5 bases). Germline assignment: CDR1 SGHVS and CDR2 FNYEAQ. Trimming removed 4 bases at V and 11 bases at J, with 5 bases between. The CDR3 is made up of 9 amino acids. DNA for the CDR3: TGTGCCAGCAGCTCAGGGGCTTTCTTT. The encoded protein is CASSSGAFF.

V gene TRBV11-2 combines with J gene TRBJ2-2; D possibly uses TRBD1 or TRBD2 (5 bases each). The V gene lost 7 bases and the J gene lost 1 base, with 16 bases spanning the gap. The CDR3 consists of 16 residues. Germline CDR1 reads SGHAT; CDR2 reads FQNNGV. The CDR3: CASTLRVGVNTGELFF. The CDR3 DNA is TGTGCCAGCACCCTTAGGGTGGGGGTGAACACCGGGGAGCTGTTTTTT.

The V and J genes are TRBV11-3 and TRBJ2-1; 7 bases agree with TRBD2. V lost 2 bases, J lost 8 bases, and 12 bases stayed unmatched. Germline V gene lookup returns CDR1 SGHNT and CDR2 YENEEA. The CDR3 runs 16 residues. The CDR3 protein is CASSLYGGSGWDEQFF. In nucleotides, the CDR3 is TGTGCCAGCAGCTTATACGGGGGGAGTGGTTGGGATGAGCAGTTCTTC.

The V gene is TRBV7-2, the J gene TRBJ2-7; 8 nucleotides line up with TRBD1. This CDR3 comprises 15 residues. Trimming at V came to 5 bases and at J to 5 bases, leaving 11 bases not matched to a gene. Germline V gene lookup returns CDR1 SGHTA and CDR2 FQGNSA. The CDR3 here is CASSTYGTGKNEQYF. CDR3 DNA: TGTGCCAGCAGCACATACGGGACAGGCAAAAACGAGCAGTACTTC.

The count of this clone is one. The chain couples TRBV6-1 to TRBJ2-1; weak D call: TRBD2 (6 bases). V gave up 6 bases and J gave up 7 bases, with 16 bases separating them. Germline CDR1 MNHNS, CDR2 SASEGT. The CDR3 consists of 14 residues. CDR3 nucleotide sequence: TGTGCCAGCAGCCATCTTGAAGGAGGGAATGAGCAGTTCTTC. This sequence encodes CASSHLEGGNEQFF.

This CDR3 is CASSYSTGEKLFF. CDR3 sequence (DNA): TGTGCCAGCAGTTACTCGACGGGGGAAAAACTGTTTTTT. The chain links TRBV6-5 to TRBJ1-4; D gene unclear. This CDR3 spans 13 amino acids. Per germline, CDR1 MNHEY and CDR2 SVGAGI. V was pared by 0 bases and J by 8 bases, with 7 bases between.

J is TRBJ2-5 and V is TRBV4-1; TRBD1 agrees at 9 bases. CDR3 length: 17 residues. Germline lookup yields CDR1 MGHRA and CDR2 YSYEKL. Unmatched junction bases numbered 11, after V lost 1 base and J lost 5 bases. CDR3 bases: TGCGCCAGCAGCCAAGCATTACAGGGGGCAGCAAGGGAGACCCAGTACTTC. Amino acids: CASSQALQGAARETQYF.

On this clone itself: The same CDR3 is also encoded by other DNA sequences in this sample. This sequence joins TRBV5-1 and TRBJ2-3; D gene uncertain. Germline V gene lookup returns CDR1 SGHRS and CDR2 YFSETQ. Trimming pared 3 bases from V and 1 base from J, leaving 6 bases between. The CDR3 runs 13 residues. The CDR3 loop reads CASSSPGTDTQYF. CDR3 sequence (DNA): TGCGCCAGCAGCTCCCCTGGCACAGATACGCAGTATTTT.

This clone has a single count. The chain recombines TRBV10-3 with TRBJ2-7; D is tentatively TRBD1 or TRBD2 (5 bases each). This CDR3 comprises 14 residues. Trimming removed 3 bases from V and 2 bases from J, with 11 bases in between. CDR1 and CDR2 (germline): ENHRY, SYGVKD. The DNA of the CDR3 is TGTGCCATCAGTGAATTCGGGGCCCCCTACGAGCAGTACTTC. Its translation is CAISEFGAPYEQYF.

The genes are TRBV18 and TRBJ1-3; perhaps TRBD1 as D (5 bases). V shed 3 bases and J shed 4 bases, with 16 bases lying between them. The CDR3 has 16 amino acids. CDR1 is KGHSH and CDR2 is LQKENI in the germline V gene. The chain's CDR3 is CASSPPHLRGGNTIYF. The CDR3, as DNA: TGTGCCAGCTCACCCCCGCACCTGAGGGGCGGAAACACCATATATTTT.

The rearrangement uses TRBV5-1 and TRBJ1-4; a weak D match, TRBD1 (5 bases). Germline V gene data show CDR1 as SGHRS and CDR2 as YFSETQ. This CDR3 contains 16 residues. V dropped 4 bases and J dropped 4 bases, with 17 bases sitting between them. The CDR3, as DNA: TGCGCCAGCAGCGGAGGGGAACGGCTCCATAATGAAAAACTGTTTTTT. Translated, it gives CASSGGERLHNEKLFF.

The J gene is TRBJ2-7, the V gene TRBV10-3, with unresolved D. Trimming left V 4 bases short and J 0 bases short, with 4 bases between. CDR1 is ENHRY and CDR2 is SYGVKD in the germline V gene. The CDR3 loop spans 12 amino acids. The DNA of the CDR3 is TGTGCCATCAGTGCGACCTCCTACGAGCAGTACTTC. This gives the protein CAISATSYEQYF.

V gene TRBV5-1 combines with J gene TRBJ1-1; 9 positions match TRBD1. Trimming removed 4 bases from V and 2 bases from J; junction bases left unmatched: 6. The CDR3 totals 15 residues. The germline gives CDR1 SGHRS, CDR2 YFSETQ. The CDR3 DNA is TGCGCCAGCAGCAAGTTGGGACAGGGAAACACTGAAGCTTTCTTT. It specifies CASSKLGQGNTEAFF.

The rearrangement uses TRBV6-1 and TRBJ1-2, with D hard to call. The length of the CDR3 is 17 residues. The germline V and J ends were trimmed by 2 bases and 2 bases, with 18 bases remaining between them. In germline, CDR1 is MNHNS, CDR2 SASEGT. This CDR3 reads CASSESGSVGRNYGYTF. For the CDR3, the DNA is TGTGCCAGCAGTGAAAGCGGCTCGGTTGGACGGAACTATGGCTACACCTTC.

The V and J genes are TRBV7-9 and TRBJ2-2, with D possibly called TRBD1 or TRBD2 (5 bases each). This CDR3 contains 16 residues. V was pared by 4 bases and J by 0 bases, with 12 bases between. Germline V gene sequence: CDR1 SEHNR, CDR2 FQNEAQ (reference sequence). The CDR3 sequence: CASSSGASSNTGELFF. The CDR3 region has the DNA TGTGCCAGCAGCTCTGGGGCTAGCTCGAACACCGGGGAGCTGTTTTTT.